Listed here are 7 T cell receptor beta chains from one sample, sequenced in a study of T-cell memory formation after mild COVID-19. TCRdb recomputed calls from the 5' RACE reads with MiXCR, one row per CDR3 protein. The sample carries 55,000 to 65,000 distinct CDR3 sequences, over 7.5% recorded once. Sample: PBMCs or a T cell subset sorted from them (not recorded which). These receptors were obtained from a man between 18 and 35 years old who had mild COVID-19 (a few samples of this study predate the infection). Cell type and time point are not known.

This sequence joins TRBV28 and TRBJ1-3; 7 bases match TRBD1. From germline, CDR1 is MDHEN and CDR2 SYDVKM. V shed 11 bases, J shed 5 bases, and the junction held 6 bases outside the gene matches. This CDR3 is 12 amino acids long. CDR3 bases: TGTGCCGGACGGACAGGACGAAACACCATATATTTT. It encodes CAGRTGRNTIYF.

Ten or more counts support this clonotype. V gene TRBV6-2 or TRBV6-3 combines with J gene TRBJ2-5; the D gene is possibly TRBD2 (6 bases). The CDR3 consists of 14 residues. V lost 6 bases, J lost 4 bases, and 15 bases lay in between. The germline V gene has CDR1 MNHEY and CDR2 SVGEGT. The CDR3, as DNA: TGTGCCAGCAGGCCGATTGGGGGGATAGAGACCCAGTACTTC. Its translation: CASRPIGGIETQYF.

The chain combines TRBV5-1 with TRBJ2-3; D perhaps matches TRBD2 (6 bases). CDR1 is SGHRS, CDR2 YFSETQ, per germline. The V gene lost 4 bases and the J gene lost 0 bases, with 15 bases spanning the gap. CDR3 length equals 16 residues. CDR3 in amino acids: CASSPDAGTSTDTQYF. CDR3 DNA sequence: TGCGCCAGCAGCCCTGACGCCGGGACTAGCACAGATACGCAGTATTTT.

The chain recombines TRBV20-1 with TRBJ1-5; TRBD1 might be the D (6 bases). Germline CDR1 is DFQATT and CDR2 is SNEGSKA (reference sequence). V was clipped by 4 bases and J by 2 bases, with 12 bases between them. This CDR3 region has 14 residues. CDR3 sequence: CSANRQEGNQPQHF. DNA of the CDR3: TGCAGTGCTAACAGACAGGAGGGCAATCAGCCCCAGCATTTT.

This clonotype was recorded a few times. The V gene is TRBV6-6, the J gene TRBJ2-2; D possibly corresponds to TRBD1 (5 bases). Trimming removed 4 bases at V and 5 bases at J, with 11 bases between. CDR3 length equals 14 residues. CDR1 and CDR2 from the germline V gene are MNHNY and SVGAGI (reference sequence). The CDR3 loop reads CASSSGHLTGELFF. DNA for the CDR3: TGTGCCAGCAGTTCAGGACACCTAACCGGGGAGCTGTTTTTT.

The chain couples TRBV6-6 to TRBJ2-1, with 11 bases aligning to TRBD2. The length of the CDR3 is 14 residues. CDR1 and CDR2 from the germline V gene are MNHNY and SVGAGI (reference sequence). V lost 5 bases to trimming and J lost 10 bases; unmatched junction nucleotides: 7. CDR3 nucleotide sequence: TGTGCCAGCAGTGATAGCGGGGGGGCCGAAGAGCAGTTCTTC. Protein: CASSDSGGAEEQFF.

This clonotype was seen just once. V and J are TRBV29-1 and TRBJ1-1, with no clear D. The CDR3 is 14 amino acids. Trimming took 6 bases from V and 1 from J, leaving 15 bases between them. Germline CDR1 reads SQVTM; CDR2 reads ANQGSEA. CDR3 region: CSVEGSDENTEAFF. As DNA, the CDR3 is TGCAGCGTGGAGGGCAGTGATGAGAACACTGAAGCTTTCTTT. Complete variable domain (other parts from reference TRBV29-1 and TRBJ1-1): SAVISQKPSRDICQRGTSLTIQCQVDSQVTMMFWYRQQPGQSLTLIATANQGSEATYESGFVIDKFPISRPNLTFSTLTVSNMSPEDSSIYLCSVEGSDENTEAFFGQGTRLTVV.